These 18 T cell receptor beta chains came from one sample sequenced in a study of CD8+CD57+ T cells in acquired aplastic anemia. The template used for profiling TCR beta VDJ and CDR3 was genomic DNA. TCRdb processed the reads anew with MiXCR; each CDR3 protein has one entry. This table holds some 210,000 distinct CDR3 sequences, approximately 57% found once. Material for sequencing was sorted CD4+, CD8+, or CD8+CD57+ T cells (not recorded which) from PBMCs. The origin of the receptors is a human donor in good health.

This clonotype showed up many times. The chain links TRBV9 to TRBJ1-1, with D hard to call. This CDR3 region has 17 residues. Germline CDR1 reads SGDLS; CDR2 reads YYNGEE. V was pared by 0 bases and J by 6 bases, with 21 bases between. CDR3 in DNA: TGTGCCAGCAGCGTAGAGGGCAGTTTATCAGACGACGCTGAAGCTTTCTTT. Translated: CASSVEGSLSDDAEAFF.

The chain uses TRBV9 and TRBJ1-4; D gene uncertain. Trimming took off 0 bases at V and 10 bases at J, with 13 bases between the two ends. The CDR3 loop spans 14 amino acids. Germline-derived CDR1 and CDR2 are SGDLS and YYNGEE. The CDR3: CASSVGGGDRKLFF. The CDR3, as DNA: TGTGCCAGCAGCGTAGGAGGCGGCGATCGAAAACTGTTTTTT.

This clonotype was seen a single time. The genes are TRBV24-1 and TRBJ2-5; D unclear. CDR1 is KGHDR and CDR2 is SFDVKD in the germline V gene. This CDR3 is 11 amino acids long. V lost 6 bases to trimming and J lost 14 bases, with 15 bases between them. The CDR3 loop reads CATSRICVRYF. The CDR3 DNA is TGTGCCACCAGTCGAATTTGTGTCCGTTACTTC.

In regard to this clonotype: An end of the junction differs from the germline gene, which may be a read error. The chain employs TRBV10-1 and TRBJ1-6, with 10 bases matching TRBD1. CDR3 length equals 15 residues. Germline lookup yields CDR1 WNHNN and CDR2 SYGVQD (reference sequence). CDR3 DNA: TGTGCCATCAGTGTTCGACAGGGGGCAAATTCACCCCTCCACTTT. It translates to CAISVRQGANSPLHF.

V is TRBV20-1 and J is TRBJ1-1; 10 nucleotides agree with TRBD1. Germline V gene data show CDR1 as DFQATT and CDR2 as SNEGSKA (reference sequence). Trimming removed 4 bases from V and 5 bases from J; junction bases left unmatched: 4. CDR3 length: 13 amino acids. The CDR3 reads CSANGQGETEAFF. The DNA for the CDR3 is TGCAGTGCTAATGGACAGGGGGAGACTGAAGCTTTCTTT.

A note on this clonotype: At one end the junction does not follow the germline gene, possibly because of a read error. V usage is TRBV9 and J usage is TRBJ1-1, with unresolved D. CDR3 length: 14 residues. Per the germline V gene, CDR1 is SGDLS and CDR2 is YYNGEE. The CDR3, as DNA: TGTGCCAGCAGCGTAGGCGATTGGGCCGCCGTTCGGGACTTT. It yields the protein CASSVGDWAAVRDF.

This clonotype was picked up one time. The chain joins TRBV7-8 to TRBJ2-1; 7 bases agree with TRBD1. CDR1 is SGHVS, CDR2 FQNEAQ, per germline. The CDR3 loop spans 13 amino acids. V gave up 5 bases and J gave up 6 bases; unmatched junction bases: 4. CDR3 DNA sequence: TGTGCCAGCAGCCCTAGGGACAGCAATGAGCAGTTCTTC. Its translation is CASSPRDSNEQFF.

V is TRBV5-1 and J is TRBJ2-1, with a tentative D call TRBD1 (6 bases). Germline V gene lookup returns CDR1 SGHRS and CDR2 YFSETQ. This CDR3 region has 14 residues. Trimming cost V 0 bases and J 6 bases, with 10 bases left between them. For the CDR3, the DNA is TGCGCCAGCAGCTTGGGCCAGGGGCGCAATGAGCAGTTCTTC. It is translated as CASSLGQGRNEQFF. The whole variable domain, remainder taken from reference TRBV5-1 and TRBJ2-1, is KAGVTQTPRYLIKTRGQQVTLSCSPISGHRSVSWYQQTPGQGLQFLFEYFSETQRNKGNFPGRFSGRQFSNSRSEMNVSTLELGDSALYLCASSLGQGRNEQFFGPGTRLTVL.

In its sample, this clonotype was seen once. The CDR3 reads CAGRQGGGTEAFF. The CDR3 bases are TGTGCCGGACGACAGGGAGGAGGCACTGAAGCTTTCTTT. The rearrangement uses TRBV7-9 and TRBJ1-1, with 7 bases lining up with TRBD1. Germline V gene lookup returns CDR1 SEHNR and CDR2 FQNEAQ (reference sequence). With 11 bases clipped from V and 4 bases from J, the junction kept 10 bases outside the gene matches. This CDR3 is built from 13 residues.

In its sample, this clonotype was seen many times. The chain joins TRBV20-1 to TRBJ2-5; 10 bases align to TRBD2. Germline trimming cut 0 bases from V and 5 bases from J; bases unmatched to any gene: 12. The CDR3 length is 17 residues. Germline-derived CDR1 and CDR2 are DFQATT and SNEGSKA (reference sequence). This chain's CDR3 is CSARDSSGGDVRETQYF. DNA for the CDR3: TGCAGTGCTAGAGATTCCAGCGGGGGGGACGTCCGGGAGACCCAGTACTTC.

Points on this clonotype: The junction shows a germline mismatch at one end, possibly a read error. The chain uses TRBV10-3 and TRBJ2-7; TRBD2 matches 8 bases. CDR1 is ENHRY and CDR2 is SYGVKD in the germline V gene. CDR3 length: 15 amino acids. CDR3 in amino acids: CASSYRAGGPYEQYF. Here the CDR3 DNA reads TGTGCCAGCAGTTATAGGGCGGGAGGCCCCTACGAGCAGTACTTC.

This chain connects TRBV25-1 to TRBJ1-5, with D hard to call. The CDR3 covers 14 residues. V lost 8 bases and J lost 0, with 11 bases in between. CDR1 is MGHDK, CDR2 SYGVNS, per germline. The CDR3: CASYDGYSNQPQHF. CDR3 in DNA: TGTGCCAGCTATGATGGGTATAGCAATCAGCCCCAGCATTTT.

The J gene is TRBJ2-3, the V gene TRBV20-1; 8 positions match TRBD2. CDR3 length equals 15 residues. Germline assignment: CDR1 DFQATT and CDR2 SNEGSKA (reference sequence). Trimming removed 4 bases from V and 0 bases from J; junction bases left unmatched: 6. The CDR3 nucleotides read TGCAGTGCTACTACGGGGGGGTCTAGCACAGATACGCAGTATTTT. Protein product: CSATTGGSSTDTQYF.

The count of this clonotype is one. V gene TRBV20-1 combines with J gene TRBJ2-7; 10 nucleotides match TRBD2. With 3 bases clipped from V and 3 bases from J, the junction kept 5 bases outside the gene matches. The CDR3 has 14 residues. CDR1 DFQATT and CDR2 SNEGSKA come from the germline V gene (reference sequence). The CDR3 bases are TGCAGTGCTAGGGGGACTAGCGAAAACTACGAGCAGTACTTC. Encoded protein: CSARGTSENYEQYF.

This clonotype was picked up a small number of times. The chain employs TRBV6-2 or TRBV6-3 and TRBJ1-1; 8 bases match TRBD1. Trimming cost V 6 bases and J 4 bases; bases outside gene matches: 16. CDR1 is MNHEY, CDR2 SVGEGT, per germline. CDR3 length equals 17 residues. The CDR3 loop reads CASSPQWLRTGLTEAFF. The CDR3 DNA follows: TGTGCCAGCAGCCCCCAATGGCTCCGGACAGGGCTCACTGAAGCTTTCTTT.

Ten or more counts support this clonotype. Here the CDR3 reads CASSDGSAQYF. The CDR3 nucleotides are TGTGCCAGCAGTGATGGATCAGCGCAGTACTTC. The chain carries TRBV27 and TRBJ2-7; D remains unclear. The germline V and J ends were trimmed by 5 bases and 9 bases, with 11 bases remaining between them. The germline gives CDR1 MNHEY, CDR2 SMNVEV (reference sequence). The CDR3 contains 11 residues.

CDR3 loop: CAATSGELETDTQYF. The DNA for the CDR3 is TGTGCCGCCACCTCGGGGGAGTTGGAAACAGATACGCAGTATTTT. This chain links TRBV24-1 with TRBJ2-3; a weak D match, TRBD2 (6 bases). V dropped 12 bases and J dropped 3 bases, with 21 bases sitting between them. This CDR3 contains 15 residues. Per germline, CDR1 KGHDR and CDR2 SFDVKD.

V is TRBV4-1 and J is TRBJ1-2, with TRBD1 matching over 7 bases. The CDR3 contains 17 residues. Trimming removed 1 base from V and 8 bases from J; junction bases left unmatched: 16. Germline V gives CDR1 MGHRA, CDR2 YSYEKL. The CDR3 sequence: CASSQGLMEGARSGYTF. CDR3 bases: TGCGCCAGCAGCCAAGGTTTGATGGAGGGGGCGAGGAGCGGCTACACCTTC.